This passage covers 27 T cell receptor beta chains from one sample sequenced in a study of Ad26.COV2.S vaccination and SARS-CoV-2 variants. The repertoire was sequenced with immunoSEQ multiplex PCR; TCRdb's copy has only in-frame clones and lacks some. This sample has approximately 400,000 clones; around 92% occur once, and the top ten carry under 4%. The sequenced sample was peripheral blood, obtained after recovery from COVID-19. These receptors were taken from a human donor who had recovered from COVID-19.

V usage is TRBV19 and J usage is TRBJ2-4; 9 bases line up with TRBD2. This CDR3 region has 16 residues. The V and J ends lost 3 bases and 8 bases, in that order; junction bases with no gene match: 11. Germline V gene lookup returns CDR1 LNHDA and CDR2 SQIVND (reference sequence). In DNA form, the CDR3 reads TGTGCCAGTAGTATTCTTCCCGGGACTAGCTCGCACATTCAGTACTTC. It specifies CASSILPGTSSHIQYF.

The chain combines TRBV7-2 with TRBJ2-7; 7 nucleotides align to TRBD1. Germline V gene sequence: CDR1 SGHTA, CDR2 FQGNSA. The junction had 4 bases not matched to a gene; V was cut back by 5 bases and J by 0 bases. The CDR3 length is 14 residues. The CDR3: CASSDDRDSYEQYF. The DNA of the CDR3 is TGTGCCAGCAGCGACGACAGGGACTCCTACGAGCAGTACTTC.

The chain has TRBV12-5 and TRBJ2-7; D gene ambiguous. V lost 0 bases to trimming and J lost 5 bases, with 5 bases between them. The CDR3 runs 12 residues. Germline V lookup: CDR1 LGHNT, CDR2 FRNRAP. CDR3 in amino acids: CASGLVRDEQYF. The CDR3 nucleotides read TGTGCTAGTGGTTTGGTAAGGGACGAGCAGTACTTC.

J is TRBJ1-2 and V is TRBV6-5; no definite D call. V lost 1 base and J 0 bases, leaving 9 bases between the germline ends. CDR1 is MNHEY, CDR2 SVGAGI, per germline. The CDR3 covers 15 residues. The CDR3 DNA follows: TGTGCCAGCAGTTACTGGGAGGGCTCTAACTATGGCTACACCTTC. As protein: CASSYWEGSNYGYTF.

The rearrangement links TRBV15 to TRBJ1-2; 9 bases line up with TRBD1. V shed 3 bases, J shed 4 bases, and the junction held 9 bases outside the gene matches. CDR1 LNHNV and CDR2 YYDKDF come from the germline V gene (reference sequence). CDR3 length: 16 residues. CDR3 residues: CATSRDRGAQGYGYTF. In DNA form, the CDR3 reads TGTGCCACCAGCAGGGACAGGGGCGCCCAGGGCTATGGCTACACCTTC.

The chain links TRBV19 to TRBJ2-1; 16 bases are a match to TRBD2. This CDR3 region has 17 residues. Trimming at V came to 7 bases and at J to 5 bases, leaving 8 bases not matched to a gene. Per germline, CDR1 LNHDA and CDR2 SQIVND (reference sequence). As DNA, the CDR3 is TGTGCCAGTATCCCCGGGACTAGCGGGGGGGCAGACAATGAGCAGTTCTTC. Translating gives CASIPGTSGGADNEQFF.

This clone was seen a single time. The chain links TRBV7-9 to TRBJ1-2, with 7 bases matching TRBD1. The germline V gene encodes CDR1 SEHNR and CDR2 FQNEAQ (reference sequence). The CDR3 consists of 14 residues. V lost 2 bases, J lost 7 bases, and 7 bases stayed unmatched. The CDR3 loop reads CASSLKENRGGYTF. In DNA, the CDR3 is TGTGCCAGCAGCTTAAAAGAAAACAGGGGTGGCTACACCTTC.

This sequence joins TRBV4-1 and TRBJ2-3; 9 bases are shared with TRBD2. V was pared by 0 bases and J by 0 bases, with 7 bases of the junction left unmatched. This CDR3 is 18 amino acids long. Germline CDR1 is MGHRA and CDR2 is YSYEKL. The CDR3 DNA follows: TGCGCCAGCAGCCAAGAACGAAGCGGGGGGCTTAGCACAGATACGCAGTATTTT. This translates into CASSQERSGGLSTDTQYF.

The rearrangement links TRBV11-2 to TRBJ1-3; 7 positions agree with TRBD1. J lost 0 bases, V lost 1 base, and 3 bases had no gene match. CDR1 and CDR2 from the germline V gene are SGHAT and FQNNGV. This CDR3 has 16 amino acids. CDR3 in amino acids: CASSLGDSYSGNTIYF. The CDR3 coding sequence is TGTGCCAGCAGCTTAGGGGACAGCTACTCTGGAAACACCATATATTTT.

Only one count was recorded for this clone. Here the CDR3 reads CSASGRTSYEQYF. CDR3 bases: TGCAGTGCTAGTGGCAGGACCTCCTACGAGCAGTACTTC. V usage is TRBV20-1 and J usage is TRBJ2-7; D not resolved. V was shortened by 3 bases and J by 0 bases, with 9 bases between the two germline ends. The CDR3 consists of 13 residues. CDR1 and CDR2 (germline): DFQATT, SNEGSKA (reference sequence).

The CDR3 sequence: CASSQLHNRRGGSNQPQHF. Written as DNA, the CDR3 is TGTGCCAGCAGCCAATTACATAACAGGAGAGGAGGGAGCAATCAGCCCCAGCATTTT. The chain employs TRBV16 and TRBJ1-5, with D tentatively TRBD1 (5 bases). CDR3 length: 19 amino acids. Germline V gene sequence: CDR1 KGHSY, CDR2 FQNENV. Trimming removed 1 base at V and 1 base at J, with 20 bases between.

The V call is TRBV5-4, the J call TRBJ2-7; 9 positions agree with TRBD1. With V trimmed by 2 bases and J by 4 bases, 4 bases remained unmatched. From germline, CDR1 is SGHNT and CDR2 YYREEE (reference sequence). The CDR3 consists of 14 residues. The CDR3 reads CASSFGQGRYEQYF. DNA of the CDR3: TGTGCCAGCAGCTTCGGACAGGGGAGATACGAGCAGTACTTC.

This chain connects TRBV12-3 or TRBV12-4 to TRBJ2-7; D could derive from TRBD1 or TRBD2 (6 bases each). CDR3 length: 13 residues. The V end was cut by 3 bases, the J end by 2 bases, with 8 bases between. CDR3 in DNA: TGTGCCAGCAGTTTTGGGGGGCCCTACGAGCAGTACTTC. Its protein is CASSFGGPYEQYF.

The CDR3 sequence: CASSQEPGPQGSYNSPLHF. Written as DNA, the CDR3 is TGTGCCAGCAGCCAAGAACCGGGCCCACAGGGATCCTATAATTCACCCCTCCACTTT. The rearrangement links TRBV4-2 to TRBJ1-6; D is perhaps TRBD1 (6 bases). Germline V gene sequence: CDR1 LGHNA, CDR2 YNFKEQ. Trimming shortened V by 0 bases and J by 1 base, and 16 bases separated the two germline ends. There are 19 residues in the CDR3.

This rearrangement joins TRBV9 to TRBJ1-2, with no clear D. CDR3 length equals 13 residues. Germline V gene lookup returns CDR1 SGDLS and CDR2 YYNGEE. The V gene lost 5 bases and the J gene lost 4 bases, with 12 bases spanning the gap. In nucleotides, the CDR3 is TGTGCCAGCAGTCGTGACCGACTCTATGGCTACACCTTC. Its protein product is CASSRDRLYGYTF. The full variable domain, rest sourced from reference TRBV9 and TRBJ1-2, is DSGVTQTPKHLITATGQRVTLRCSPRSGDLSVYWYQQSLDQGLQFLIQYYNGEERAKGNILERFSAQQFPDLHSELNLSSLELGDSALYFCASSRDRLYGYTFGSGTRLTVV.

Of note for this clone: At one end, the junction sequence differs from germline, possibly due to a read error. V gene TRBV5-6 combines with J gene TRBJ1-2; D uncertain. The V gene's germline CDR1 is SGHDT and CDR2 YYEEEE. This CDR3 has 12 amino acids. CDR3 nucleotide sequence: TGTGCCAGCAGCTTAGCCGGTGGGGATTTAGGCTTC. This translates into CASSLAGGDLGF.

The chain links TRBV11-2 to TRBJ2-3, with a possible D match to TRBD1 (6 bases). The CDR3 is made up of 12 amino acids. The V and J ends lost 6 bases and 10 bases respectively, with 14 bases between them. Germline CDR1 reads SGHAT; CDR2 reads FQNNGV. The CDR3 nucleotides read TGTGCCAGCAGTACCAATTCAGGGGCGCAGTATTTT. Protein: CASSTNSGAQYF.

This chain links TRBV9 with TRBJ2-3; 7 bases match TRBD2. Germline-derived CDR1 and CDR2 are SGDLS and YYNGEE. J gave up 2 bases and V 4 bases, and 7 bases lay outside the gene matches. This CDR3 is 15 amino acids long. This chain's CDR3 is CASSHWGGVTDTQYF. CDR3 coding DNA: TGTGCCAGCAGCCATTGGGGGGGAGTCACAGATACGCAGTATTTT.

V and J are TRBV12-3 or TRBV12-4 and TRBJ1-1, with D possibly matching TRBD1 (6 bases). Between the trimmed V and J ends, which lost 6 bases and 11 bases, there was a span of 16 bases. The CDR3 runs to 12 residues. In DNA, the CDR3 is TGTGCCAGCAGCACCGGACGGGGGGCGGCTTTCTTT. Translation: CASSTGRGAAFF.

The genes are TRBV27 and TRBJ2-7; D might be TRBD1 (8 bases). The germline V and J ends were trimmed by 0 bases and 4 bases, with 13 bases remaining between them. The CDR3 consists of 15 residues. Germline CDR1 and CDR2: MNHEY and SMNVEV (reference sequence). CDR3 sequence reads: CASSLSAGQEYEQYF. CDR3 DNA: TGTGCCAGCAGTTTATCAGCGGGACAGGAGTACGAGCAGTACTTC.

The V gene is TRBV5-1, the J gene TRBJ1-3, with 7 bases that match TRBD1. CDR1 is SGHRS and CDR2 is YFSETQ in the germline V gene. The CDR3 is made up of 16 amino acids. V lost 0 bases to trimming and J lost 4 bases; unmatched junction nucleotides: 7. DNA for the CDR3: TGCGCCAGCAGCTTGGCCCAGGGGACAGCCGGAAACACCATATATTTT. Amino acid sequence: CASSLAQGTAGNTIYF.

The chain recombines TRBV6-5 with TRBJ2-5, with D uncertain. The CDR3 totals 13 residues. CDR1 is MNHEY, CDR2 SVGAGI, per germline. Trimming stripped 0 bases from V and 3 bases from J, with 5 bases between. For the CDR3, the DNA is TGTGCCAGCAGTTACTCGCAAGAAGAGACCCAGTACTTC. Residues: CASSYSQEETQYF.

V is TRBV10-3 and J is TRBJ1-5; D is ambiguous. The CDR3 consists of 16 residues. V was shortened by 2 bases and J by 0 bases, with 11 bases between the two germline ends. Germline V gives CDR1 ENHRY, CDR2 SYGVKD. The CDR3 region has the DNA TGTGCCATCAGTGAGAGTGTACAATATAGCAATCAGCCCCAGCATTTT. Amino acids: CAISESVQYSNQPQHF.

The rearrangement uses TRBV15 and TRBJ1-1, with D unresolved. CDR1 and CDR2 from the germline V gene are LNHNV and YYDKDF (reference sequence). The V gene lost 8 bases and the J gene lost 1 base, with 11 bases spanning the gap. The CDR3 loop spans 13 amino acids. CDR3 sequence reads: CATALKTNTEAFF. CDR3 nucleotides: TGTGCCACCGCCCTCAAGACGAACACTGAAGCTTTCTTT.

The chain's CDR3 is CASSVVQGFTEAFF. The CDR3 DNA follows: TGTGCCAGCAGCGTAGTCCAGGGGTTCACTGAAGCTTTCTTT. The chain has TRBV9 and TRBJ1-1, with D possibly matching TRBD1 (6 bases). Per germline, CDR1 SGDLS and CDR2 YYNGEE. This CDR3 contains 14 residues. The V end was cut by 0 bases, the J end by 4 bases, with 10 bases between.

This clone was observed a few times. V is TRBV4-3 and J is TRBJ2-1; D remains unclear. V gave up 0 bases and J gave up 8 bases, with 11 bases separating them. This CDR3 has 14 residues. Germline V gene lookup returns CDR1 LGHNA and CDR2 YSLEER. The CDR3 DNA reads TGCGCCAGCAGCCAAGAGATGGTCTGGGATGAGCAGTTCTTC. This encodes CASSQEMVWDEQFF.

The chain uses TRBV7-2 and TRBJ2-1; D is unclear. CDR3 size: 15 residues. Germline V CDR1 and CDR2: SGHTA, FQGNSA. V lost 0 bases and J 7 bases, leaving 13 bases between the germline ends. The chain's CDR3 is CASSLADGFVNEQFF. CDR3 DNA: TGTGCCAGCAGCTTAGCGGATGGCTTTGTAAATGAGCAGTTCTTC.